The present T cell receptor beta chain was sequenced within a study of technical replicates of blood from four donors. The V gene's germline CDR1 is LGHNA and CDR2 YNFKEQ. The CDR3 is 16 residues long. V lost 1 base and J lost 4; bases outside the gene matches: 7. Profiled with immunoSEQ multiplex PCR; TCRdb holds only in-frame clones, not every one. The sample has 75,000 to 95,000 clones, less than 96% seen once. Material: T cells isolated from PBMCs. The source of this sequence is a human donor in good health. This chain uses TRBV4-2 with TRBJ1-5; 7 positions agree with TRBD1. CDR3 bases: TGTGCCAGCAGCCAAGCGCTGGACAGGACAAATCAGCCCCAGCATTTT. Its translation: CASSQALDRTNQPQHF.